Listed below are T cell receptor beta chains from one sample, sequenced in a study of blood T cell repertoires in COVID-19. Sequencing was performed with immunoSEQ multiplex PCR; in TCRdb, only in-frame clones are kept and a portion is missing. This table has around 200,000 clones, 80% to 90% appearing once. Sequencing used peripheral blood. These receptors came from a man between 60 and 70 years old with acute or convalescent COVID-19. Both conserved end residues are part of each CDR3. A D gene is named only where the DNA matches it firmly. Expanded clones get a size class; other rows say once, few or many, or leave the size out.

j_call clone_size d_call v_call cdr3_nt cdr3_aa
TRBJ1-6 . TRBD1 TRBV27 TGTGCCAGCAGTCCACAGGGGGCGGCACCCCTCCACTTT CASSPQGAAPLHF
TRBJ2-1 . TRBD2 TRBV5-1 TGCGCCAGCAGCTTGACTAGCGGGAGCCTTGAGCAGTTCTTC CASSLTSGSLEQFF
TRBJ2-2 . . TRBV7-6 TGTGCCAGCAGCTTACTGGGTAGCAACACCGGGGAGCTGTTTTTT CASSLLGSNTGELFF
TRBJ2-7 . TRBD1 TRBV7-8 TGTGCCAGCAGCCAAAAGGGACAGCTCTCCTACGAGCAGTACTTC CASSQKGQLSYEQYF
TRBJ1-2 . TRBD1 TRBV28 TGTGCCAGCAGTTTTCCGCCCGGGACAGGGGGTGGCTACACCTTC CASSFPPGTGGGYTF
TRBJ1-6 . TRBD1 TRBV7-2 TGTGCCAGCAGCTCCAGGGGGCTTGATTCACCCCTCCACTTT CASSSRGLDSPLHF
TRBJ1-1 . TRBD1 TRBV6-5 TGTGCCAGCAGTCGTCGACAGGGATGGGAGACTGAAGCTTTCTTT CASSRRQGWETEAFF
TRBJ2-4 . . TRBV13 TGTGCCAGCAGCTCATCCCCCACAGGGTCTTACATTCAGTACTTC CASSSSPTGSYIQYF
TRBJ1-2 once TRBD1 TRBV6-1 TGTGCCAGCAGTGAAGCTACGAACAGGGGGGCGGGTGGCTACACCTTC CASSEATNRGAGGYTF
TRBJ1-5 . . TRBV7-3 TGTGCCAGCAGCTTAATCGGAGAGTGGAACCAGCCCCAGCATTTT CASSLIGEWNQPQHF
TRBJ2-7 . TRBD1 TRBV5-1 TGCGCCAGCAGCCCTACAGGGGGCTGGGAGCAGTACTTC CASSPTGGWEQYF
TRBJ2-2 . . TRBV4-3 TGCGCCAGCAGCCAGAAGCCAGGGAATCCGAACACCGGGGAGCTGTTTTTT CASSQKPGNPNTGELFF